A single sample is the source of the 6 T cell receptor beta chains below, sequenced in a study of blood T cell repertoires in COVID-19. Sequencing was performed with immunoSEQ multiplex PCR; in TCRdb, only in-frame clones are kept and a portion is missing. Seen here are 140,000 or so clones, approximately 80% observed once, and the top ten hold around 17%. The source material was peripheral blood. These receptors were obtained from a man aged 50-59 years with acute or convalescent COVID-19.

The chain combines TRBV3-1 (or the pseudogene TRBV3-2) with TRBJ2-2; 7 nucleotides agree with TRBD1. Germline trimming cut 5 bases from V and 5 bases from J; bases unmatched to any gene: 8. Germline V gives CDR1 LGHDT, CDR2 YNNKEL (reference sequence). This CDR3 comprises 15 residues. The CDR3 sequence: CASSYPGQKTGELFF. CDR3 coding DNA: TGTGCCAGCAGCTACCCGGGACAGAAAACCGGGGAGCTGTTTTTT.

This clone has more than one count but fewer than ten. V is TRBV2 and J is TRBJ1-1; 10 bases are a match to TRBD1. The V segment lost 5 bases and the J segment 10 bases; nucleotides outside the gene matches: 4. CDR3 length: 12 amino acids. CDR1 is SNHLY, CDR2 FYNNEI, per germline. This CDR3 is CASSRTGGRAFF. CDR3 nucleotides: TGTGCCAGCAGTCGGACAGGGGGGAGAGCTTTCTTT.

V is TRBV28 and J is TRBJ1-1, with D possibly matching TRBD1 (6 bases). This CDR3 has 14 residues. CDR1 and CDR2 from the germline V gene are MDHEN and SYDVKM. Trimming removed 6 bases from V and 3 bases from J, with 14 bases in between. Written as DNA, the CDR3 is TGTGCCAGCAGGTCCGGACAGATGGACACTGAAGCTTTCTTT. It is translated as CASRSGQMDTEAFF.

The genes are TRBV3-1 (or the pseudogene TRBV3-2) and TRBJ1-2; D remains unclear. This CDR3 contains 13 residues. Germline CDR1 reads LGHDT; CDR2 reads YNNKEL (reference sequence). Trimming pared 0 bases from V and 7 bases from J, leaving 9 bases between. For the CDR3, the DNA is TGTGCCAGCAGCCAAGATTGGGAGTTTGGCTACACCTTC. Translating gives CASSQDWEFGYTF.

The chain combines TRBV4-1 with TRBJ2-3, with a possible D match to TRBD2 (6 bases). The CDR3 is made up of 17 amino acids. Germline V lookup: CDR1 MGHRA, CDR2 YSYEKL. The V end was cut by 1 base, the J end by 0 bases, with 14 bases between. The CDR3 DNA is TGCGCCAGCAGCCAAGTGGGGCGCGGGGCGAGCACAGATACGCAGTATTTT. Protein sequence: CASSQVGRGASTDTQYF.

CDR3 residues: CASSGGDSGGRADTQYF. In DNA form, the CDR3 reads TGTGCCAGCAGCGGCGGGGATAGCGGGGGGAGGGCAGATACGCAGTATTTT. J is TRBJ2-3 and V is TRBV5-4; 10 bases are shared with TRBD2. Germline V gives CDR1 SGHNT, CDR2 YYREEE (reference sequence). CDR3 size: 17 residues. V trimming: 4 bases; J trimming: 4 bases; junction bases outside the gene matches: 12.